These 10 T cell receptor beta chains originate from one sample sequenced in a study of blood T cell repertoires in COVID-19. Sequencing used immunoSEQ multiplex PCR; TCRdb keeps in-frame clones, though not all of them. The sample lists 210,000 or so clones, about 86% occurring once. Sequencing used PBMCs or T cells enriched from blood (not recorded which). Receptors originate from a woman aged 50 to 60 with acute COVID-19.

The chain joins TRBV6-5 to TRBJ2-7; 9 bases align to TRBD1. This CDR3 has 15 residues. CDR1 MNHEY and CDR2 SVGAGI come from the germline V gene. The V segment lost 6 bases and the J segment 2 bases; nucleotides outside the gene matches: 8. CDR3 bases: TGTGCCAGCAGCCTGAACCGGGACAGGGCCTACGAGCAGTACTTC. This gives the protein CASSLNRDRAYEQYF.

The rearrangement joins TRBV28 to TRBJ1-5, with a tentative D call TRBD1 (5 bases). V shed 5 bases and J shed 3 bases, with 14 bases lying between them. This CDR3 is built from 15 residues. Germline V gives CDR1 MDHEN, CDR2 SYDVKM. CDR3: CASSTSSGYNQPQHF. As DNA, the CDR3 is TGTGCCAGCAGTACTAGCTCAGGGTACAATCAGCCCCAGCATTTT.

CDR3 in DNA: TGTGCCAGCAGCCTATACAGGAACACCGGGGAGCTGTTTTTT. It translates to CASSLYRNTGELFF. This rearrangement joins TRBV3-1 (or the pseudogene TRBV3-2) to TRBJ2-2, with D unclear. Germline V gives CDR1 LGHDT, CDR2 YNNKEL (reference sequence). The CDR3 totals 14 residues. Trimming took off 4 bases at V and 1 base at J, with 7 bases between the two ends.

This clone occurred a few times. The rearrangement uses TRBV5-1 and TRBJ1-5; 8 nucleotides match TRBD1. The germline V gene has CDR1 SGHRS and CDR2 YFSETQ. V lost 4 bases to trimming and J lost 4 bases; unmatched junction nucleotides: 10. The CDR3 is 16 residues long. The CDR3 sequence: CASSPNGQGGNQPQHF. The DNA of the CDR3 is TGCGCCAGCAGCCCGAACGGACAGGGAGGGAATCAGCCCCAGCATTTT. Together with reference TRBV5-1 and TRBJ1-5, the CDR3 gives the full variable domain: KAGVTQTPRYLIKTRGQQVTLSCSPISGHRSVSWYQQTPGQGLQFLFEYFSETQRNKGNFPGRFSGRQFSNSRSEMNVSTLELGDSALYLCASSPNGQGGNQPQHFGDGTRLSIL.

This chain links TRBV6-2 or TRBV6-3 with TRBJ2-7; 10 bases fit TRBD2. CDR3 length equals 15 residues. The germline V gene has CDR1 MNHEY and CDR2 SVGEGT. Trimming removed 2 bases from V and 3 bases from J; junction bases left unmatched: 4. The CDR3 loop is CASSYKREGGYEQYF. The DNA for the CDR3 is TGTGCCAGCAGTTACAAGCGGGAGGGAGGCTACGAGCAGTACTTC.

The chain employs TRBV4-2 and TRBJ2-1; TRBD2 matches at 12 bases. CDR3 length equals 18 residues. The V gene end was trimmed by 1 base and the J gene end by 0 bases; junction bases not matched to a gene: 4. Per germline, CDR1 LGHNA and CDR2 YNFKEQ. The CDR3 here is CASSQGQGLAGSYNEQFF. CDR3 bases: TGTGCCAGCAGCCAAGGCCAGGGACTAGCGGGCTCCTACAATGAGCAGTTCTTC.

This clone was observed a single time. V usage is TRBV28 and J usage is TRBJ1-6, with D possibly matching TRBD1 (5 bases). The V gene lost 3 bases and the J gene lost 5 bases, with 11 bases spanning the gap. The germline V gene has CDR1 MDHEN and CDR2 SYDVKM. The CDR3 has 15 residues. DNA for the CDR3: TGTGCCAGCAGTTTTTCTTCAGGGAATAATTCACCCCTCCACTTT. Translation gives CASSFSSGNNSPLHF.

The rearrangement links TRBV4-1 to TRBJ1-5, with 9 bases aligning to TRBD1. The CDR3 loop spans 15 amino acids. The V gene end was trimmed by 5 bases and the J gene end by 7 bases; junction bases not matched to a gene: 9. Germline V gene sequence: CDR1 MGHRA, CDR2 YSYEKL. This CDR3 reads CASSSGTGNLQPQHF. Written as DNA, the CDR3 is TGCGCCAGCAGCTCTGGGACAGGGAATTTGCAGCCCCAGCATTTT.

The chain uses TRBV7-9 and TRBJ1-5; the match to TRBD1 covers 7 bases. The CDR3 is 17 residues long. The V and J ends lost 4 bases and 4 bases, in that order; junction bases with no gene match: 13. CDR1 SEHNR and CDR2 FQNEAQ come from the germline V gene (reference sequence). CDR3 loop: CASSSTPDRWANQPQHF. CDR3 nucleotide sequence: TGTGCCAGCAGCTCAACACCGGACAGGTGGGCGAATCAGCCCCAGCATTTT. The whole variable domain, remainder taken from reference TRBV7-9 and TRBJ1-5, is DTGVSQNPRHKITKRGQNVTFRCDPISEHNRLYWYRQTLGQGPEFLTYFQNEAQLEKSRLLSDRFSAERPKGSFSTLEIQRTEQGDSAMYLCASSSTPDRWANQPQHFGDGTRLSIL.

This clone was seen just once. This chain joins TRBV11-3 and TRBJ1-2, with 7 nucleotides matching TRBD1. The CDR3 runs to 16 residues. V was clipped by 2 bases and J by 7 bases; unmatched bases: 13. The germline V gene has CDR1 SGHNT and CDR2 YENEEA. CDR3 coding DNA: TGTGCCAGCAGCTTATCCCAGACAGGGAATTTGGGTGGCTACACCTTC. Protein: CASSLSQTGNLGGYTF.